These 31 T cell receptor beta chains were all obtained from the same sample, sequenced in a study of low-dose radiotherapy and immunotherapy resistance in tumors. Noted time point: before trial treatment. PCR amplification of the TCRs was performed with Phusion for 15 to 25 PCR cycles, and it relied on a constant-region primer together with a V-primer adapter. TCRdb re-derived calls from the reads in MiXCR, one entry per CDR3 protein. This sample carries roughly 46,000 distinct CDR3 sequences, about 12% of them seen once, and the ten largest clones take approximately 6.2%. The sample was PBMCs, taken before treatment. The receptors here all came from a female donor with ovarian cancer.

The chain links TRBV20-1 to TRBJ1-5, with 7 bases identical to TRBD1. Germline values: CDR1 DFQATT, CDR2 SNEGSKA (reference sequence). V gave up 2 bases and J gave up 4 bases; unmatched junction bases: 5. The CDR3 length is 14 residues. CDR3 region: CSARNHRGNQPQHF. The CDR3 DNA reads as TGCAGTGCTAGAAATCACAGGGGAAATCAGCCCCAGCATTTT.

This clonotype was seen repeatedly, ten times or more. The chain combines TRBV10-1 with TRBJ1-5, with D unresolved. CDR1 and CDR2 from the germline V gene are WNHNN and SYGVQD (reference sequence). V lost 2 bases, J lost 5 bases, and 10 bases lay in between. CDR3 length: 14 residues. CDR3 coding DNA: TGCGCCAGCAGTGAGACACAACAGCATCAGCCCCAGCATTTT. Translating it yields CASSETQQHQPQHF.

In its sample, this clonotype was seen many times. The CDR3, as DNA: TGTGCCAGCGGACCTTCTGACAGGGACACTGAAGCTTTCTTT. Translation gives CASGPSDRDTEAFF. The rearrangement joins TRBV11-1 to TRBJ1-1, with 7 positions matching TRBD1. This CDR3 comprises 14 residues. CDR1 SGHAT and CDR2 FQDESV come from the germline V gene (reference sequence). Trimming at V came to 8 bases and at J to 3 bases, leaving 9 bases not matched to a gene.

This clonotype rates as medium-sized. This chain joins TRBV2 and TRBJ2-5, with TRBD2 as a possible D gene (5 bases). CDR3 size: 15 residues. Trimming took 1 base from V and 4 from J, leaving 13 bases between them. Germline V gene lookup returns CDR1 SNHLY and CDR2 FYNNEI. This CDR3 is CASSEVAGRGETQYF. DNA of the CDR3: TGTGCCAGCAGTGAAGTAGCCGGTCGGGGAGAGACCCAGTACTTC.

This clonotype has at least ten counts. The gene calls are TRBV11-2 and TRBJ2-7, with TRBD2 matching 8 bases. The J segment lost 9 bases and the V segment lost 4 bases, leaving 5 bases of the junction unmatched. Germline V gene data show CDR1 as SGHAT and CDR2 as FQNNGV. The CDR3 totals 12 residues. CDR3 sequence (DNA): TGTGCCAGCAGCTCGGCGGGGGGAAGGCAGTACTTC. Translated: CASSSAGGRQYF.

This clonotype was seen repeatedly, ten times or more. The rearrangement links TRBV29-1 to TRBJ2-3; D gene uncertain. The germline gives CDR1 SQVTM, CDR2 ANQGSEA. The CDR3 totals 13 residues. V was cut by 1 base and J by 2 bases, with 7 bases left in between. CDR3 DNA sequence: TGCAGCGTTGAAGGGGTCCCCACAGATACGCAGTATTTT. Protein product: CSVEGVPTDTQYF.

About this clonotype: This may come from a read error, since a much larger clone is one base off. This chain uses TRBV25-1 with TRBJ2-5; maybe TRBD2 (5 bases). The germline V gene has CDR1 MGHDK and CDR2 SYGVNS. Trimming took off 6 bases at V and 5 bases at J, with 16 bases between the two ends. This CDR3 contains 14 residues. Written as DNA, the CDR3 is TGTGCCAGCAGCCCCATAGTGGCGGGCGAGACCCAGTACTTC. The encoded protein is CASSPIVAGETQYF. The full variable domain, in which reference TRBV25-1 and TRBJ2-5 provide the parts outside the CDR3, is EADIYQTPRYLVIGTGKKITLECSQTMGHDKMYWYQQDPGMELHLIHYSYGVNSTEKGDLSSESTVSRIRTEHFPLTLESARPSHTSQYLCASSPIVAGETQYFGPGTRLLVL.

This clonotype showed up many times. This chain's CDR3 is CASSRDSFKETQYF. In nucleotides, the CDR3 is TGTGCCAGCAGCCGGGACAGCTTCAAAGAGACCCAGTACTTC. J is TRBJ2-5 and V is TRBV7-2; 7 bases fit TRBD1. Germline V gene lookup returns CDR1 SGHTA and CDR2 FQGNSA. J gave up 3 bases and V 5 bases, and 6 bases lay outside the gene matches. The CDR3 has 14 residues.

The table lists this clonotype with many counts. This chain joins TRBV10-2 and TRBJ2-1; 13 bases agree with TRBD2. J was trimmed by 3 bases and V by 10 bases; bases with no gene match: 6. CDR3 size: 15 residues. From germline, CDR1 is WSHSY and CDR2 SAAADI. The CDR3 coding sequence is TGCGCCACTACTAGCGGGGGGGCCTTCTACAATGAGCAGTTCTTC. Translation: CATTSGGAFYNEQFF.

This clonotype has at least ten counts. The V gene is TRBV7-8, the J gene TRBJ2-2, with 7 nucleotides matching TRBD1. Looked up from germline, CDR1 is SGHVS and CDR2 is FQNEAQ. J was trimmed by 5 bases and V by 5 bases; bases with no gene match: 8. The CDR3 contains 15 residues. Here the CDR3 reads CASSPRQGWTGELFF. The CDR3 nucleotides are TGTGCCAGCAGCCCCAGACAGGGATGGACCGGGGAGCTGTTTTTT.

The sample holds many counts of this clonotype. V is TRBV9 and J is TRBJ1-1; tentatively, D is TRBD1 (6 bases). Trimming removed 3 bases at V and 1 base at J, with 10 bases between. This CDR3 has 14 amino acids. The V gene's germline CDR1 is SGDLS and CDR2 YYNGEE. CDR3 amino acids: CASSAGQTNTEAFF. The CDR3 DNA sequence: TGTGCCAGCAGCGCGGGACAAACGAACACTGAAGCTTTCTTT.

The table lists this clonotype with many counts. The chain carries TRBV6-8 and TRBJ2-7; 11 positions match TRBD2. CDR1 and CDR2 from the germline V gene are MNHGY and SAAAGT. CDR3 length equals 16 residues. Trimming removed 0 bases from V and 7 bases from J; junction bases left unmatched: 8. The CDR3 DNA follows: TGTGCCAGCAGTTACTCGTATAGCGGGAGGGCTGAGGAGCAGTACTTC. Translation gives CASSYSYSGRAEEQYF.

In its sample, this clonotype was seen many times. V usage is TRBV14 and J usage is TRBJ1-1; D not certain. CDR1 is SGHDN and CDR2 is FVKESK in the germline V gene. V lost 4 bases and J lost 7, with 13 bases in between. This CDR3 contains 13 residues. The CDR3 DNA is TGTGCCAGCAGCCCAGGATCGTGGAATGAAGCTTTCTTT. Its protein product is CASSPGSWNEAFF.

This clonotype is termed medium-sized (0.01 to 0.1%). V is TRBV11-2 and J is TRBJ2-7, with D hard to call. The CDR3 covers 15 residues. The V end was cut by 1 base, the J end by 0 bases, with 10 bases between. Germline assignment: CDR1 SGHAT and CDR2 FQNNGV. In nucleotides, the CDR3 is TGTGCCAGCAGCTTAGCCCTCGACAACTCCTACGAGCAGTACTTC. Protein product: CASSLALDNSYEQYF.

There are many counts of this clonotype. CDR3: CASSQGRTGTSPLHF. The CDR3 DNA reads as TGTGCCAGCAGCCAAGGACGGACGGGGACCTCACCCCTCCACTTT. V usage is TRBV3-1 and J usage is TRBJ1-6, with a possible D match to TRBD1 (5 bases). The CDR3 has 15 amino acids. V was pared by 1 base and J by 10 bases, with 14 bases between. Germline CDR1 LGHDT, CDR2 YNNKEL (reference sequence).

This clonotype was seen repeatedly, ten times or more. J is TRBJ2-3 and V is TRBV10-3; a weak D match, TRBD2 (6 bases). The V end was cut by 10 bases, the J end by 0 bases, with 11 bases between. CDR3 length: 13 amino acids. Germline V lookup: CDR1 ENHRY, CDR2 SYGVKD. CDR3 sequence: CASASGSTDTQYF. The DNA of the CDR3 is TGTGCCAGTGCAAGCGGGAGCACAGATACGCAGTATTTT.

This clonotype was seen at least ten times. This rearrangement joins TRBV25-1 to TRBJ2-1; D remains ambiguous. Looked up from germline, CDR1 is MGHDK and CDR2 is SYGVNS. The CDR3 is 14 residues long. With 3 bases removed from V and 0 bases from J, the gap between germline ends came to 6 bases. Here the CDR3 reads CASSDLPSYNEQFF. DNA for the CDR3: TGTGCCAGCAGTGATCTCCCCTCCTACAATGAGCAGTTCTTC.

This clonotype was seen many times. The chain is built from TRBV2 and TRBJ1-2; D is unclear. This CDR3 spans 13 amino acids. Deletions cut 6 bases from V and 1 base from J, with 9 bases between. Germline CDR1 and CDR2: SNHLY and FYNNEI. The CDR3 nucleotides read TGTGCCAGCAGCATGGTCCTTAACTATGGCTACACCTTC. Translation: CASSMVLNYGYTF.

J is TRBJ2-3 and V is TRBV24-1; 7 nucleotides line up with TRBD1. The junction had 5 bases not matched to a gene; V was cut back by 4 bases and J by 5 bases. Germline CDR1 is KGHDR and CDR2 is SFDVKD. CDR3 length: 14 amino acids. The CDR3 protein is CATSDQRQGDTQYF. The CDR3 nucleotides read TGTGCCACCAGTGACCAAAGACAGGGAGATACGCAGTATTTT.

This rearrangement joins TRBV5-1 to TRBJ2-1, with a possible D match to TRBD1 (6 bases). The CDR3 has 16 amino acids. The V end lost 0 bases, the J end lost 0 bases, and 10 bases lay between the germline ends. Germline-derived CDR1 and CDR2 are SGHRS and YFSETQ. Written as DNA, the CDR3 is TGCGCCAGCAGCTTGGGGACAGTTGTCTCCTACAATGAGCAGTTCTTC. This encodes CASSLGTVVSYNEQFF.

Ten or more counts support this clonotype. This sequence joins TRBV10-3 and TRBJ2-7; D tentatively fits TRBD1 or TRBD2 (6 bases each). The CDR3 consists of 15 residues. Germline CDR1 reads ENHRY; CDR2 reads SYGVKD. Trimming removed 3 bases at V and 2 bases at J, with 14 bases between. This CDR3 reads CAISEARGAAYEQYF. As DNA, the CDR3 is TGTGCCATCAGTGAAGCTAGGGGGGCGGCCTACGAGCAGTACTTC.

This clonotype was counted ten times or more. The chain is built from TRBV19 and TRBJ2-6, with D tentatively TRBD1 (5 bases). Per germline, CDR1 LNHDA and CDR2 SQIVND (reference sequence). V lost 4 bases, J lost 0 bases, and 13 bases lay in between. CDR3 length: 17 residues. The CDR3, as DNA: TGTGCCAGTAGTACAACTACAGGCCTCTCTGGGGCCAACGTCCTGACTTTC. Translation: CASSTTTGLSGANVLTF.

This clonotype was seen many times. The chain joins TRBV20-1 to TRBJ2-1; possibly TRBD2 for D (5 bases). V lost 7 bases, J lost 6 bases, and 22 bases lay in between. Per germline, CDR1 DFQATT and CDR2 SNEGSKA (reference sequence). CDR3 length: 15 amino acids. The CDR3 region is CSGVRGATGINEQFF. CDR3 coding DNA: TGCAGTGGCGTCCGGGGAGCTACTGGAATCAATGAGCAGTTCTTC.

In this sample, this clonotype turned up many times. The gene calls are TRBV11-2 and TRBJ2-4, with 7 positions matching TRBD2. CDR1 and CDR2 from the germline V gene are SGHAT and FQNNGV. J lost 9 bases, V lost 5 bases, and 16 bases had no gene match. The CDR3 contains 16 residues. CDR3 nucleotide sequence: TGTGCCAGCAGCCACTATCGGGGGGAGGGCCAGAGCATTCAGTACTTC. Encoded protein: CASSHYRGEGQSIQYF.

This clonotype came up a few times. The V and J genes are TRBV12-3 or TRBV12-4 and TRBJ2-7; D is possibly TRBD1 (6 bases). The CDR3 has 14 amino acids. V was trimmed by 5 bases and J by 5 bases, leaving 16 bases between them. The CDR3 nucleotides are TGTGCCAGCAGTATTACAGGGTATCCGGACGAGCAGTACTTC. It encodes CASSITGYPDEQYF.

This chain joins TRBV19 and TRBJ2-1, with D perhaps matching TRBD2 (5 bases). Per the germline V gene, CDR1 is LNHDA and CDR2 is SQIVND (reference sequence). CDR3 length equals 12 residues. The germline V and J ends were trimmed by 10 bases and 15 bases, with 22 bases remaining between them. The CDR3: CATTPSHAGVFF. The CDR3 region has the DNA TGTGCCACTACGCCCTCTCATGCCGGGGTGTTCTTC.

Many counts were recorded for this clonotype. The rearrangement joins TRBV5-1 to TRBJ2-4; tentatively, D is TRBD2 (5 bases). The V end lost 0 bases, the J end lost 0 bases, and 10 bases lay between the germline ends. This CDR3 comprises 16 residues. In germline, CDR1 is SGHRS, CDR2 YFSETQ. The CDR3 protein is CASSLAPLAAKNIQYF. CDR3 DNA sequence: TGCGCCAGCAGCTTGGCTCCGCTAGCAGCCAAAAACATTCAGTACTTC.

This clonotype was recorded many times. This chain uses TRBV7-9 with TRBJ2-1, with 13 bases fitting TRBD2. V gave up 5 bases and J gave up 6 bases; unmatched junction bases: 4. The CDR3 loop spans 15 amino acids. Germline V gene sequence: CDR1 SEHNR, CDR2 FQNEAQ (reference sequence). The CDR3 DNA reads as TGTGCCAGCAGCGCCCGGACTAGCGGGGGCAATGAGCAGTTCTTC. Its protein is CASSARTSGGNEQFF.

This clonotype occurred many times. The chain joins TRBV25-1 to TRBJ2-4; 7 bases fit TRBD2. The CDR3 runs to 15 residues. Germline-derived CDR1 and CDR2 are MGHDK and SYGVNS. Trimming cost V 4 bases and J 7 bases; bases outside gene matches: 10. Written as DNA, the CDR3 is TGTGCCAGCAGTGTAGCGAGGGGAGGGAGGAACATTCAGTACTTC. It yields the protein CASSVARGGRNIQYF. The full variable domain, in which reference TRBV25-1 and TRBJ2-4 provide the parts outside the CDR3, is EADIYQTPRYLVIGTGKKITLECSQTMGHDKMYWYQQDPGMELHLIHYSYGVNSTEKGDLSSESTVSRIRTEHFPLTLESARPSHTSQYLCASSVARGGRNIQYFGAGTRLSVL.

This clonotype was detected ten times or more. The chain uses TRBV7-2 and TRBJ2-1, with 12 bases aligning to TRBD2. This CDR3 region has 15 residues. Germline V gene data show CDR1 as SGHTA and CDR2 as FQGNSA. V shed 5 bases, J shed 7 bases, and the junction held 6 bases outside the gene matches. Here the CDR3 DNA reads TGTGCCAGCAGCCCCTCTAGCGGGAGGGTGAATGAGCAGTTCTTC. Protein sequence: CASSPSSGRVNEQFF.

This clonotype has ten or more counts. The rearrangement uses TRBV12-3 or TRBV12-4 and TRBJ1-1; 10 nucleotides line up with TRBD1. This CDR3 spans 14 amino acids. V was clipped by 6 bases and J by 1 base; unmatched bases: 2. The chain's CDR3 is CASRGTGENTEAFF. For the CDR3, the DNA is TGTGCCAGCAGGGGGACAGGGGAGAACACTGAAGCTTTCTTT.